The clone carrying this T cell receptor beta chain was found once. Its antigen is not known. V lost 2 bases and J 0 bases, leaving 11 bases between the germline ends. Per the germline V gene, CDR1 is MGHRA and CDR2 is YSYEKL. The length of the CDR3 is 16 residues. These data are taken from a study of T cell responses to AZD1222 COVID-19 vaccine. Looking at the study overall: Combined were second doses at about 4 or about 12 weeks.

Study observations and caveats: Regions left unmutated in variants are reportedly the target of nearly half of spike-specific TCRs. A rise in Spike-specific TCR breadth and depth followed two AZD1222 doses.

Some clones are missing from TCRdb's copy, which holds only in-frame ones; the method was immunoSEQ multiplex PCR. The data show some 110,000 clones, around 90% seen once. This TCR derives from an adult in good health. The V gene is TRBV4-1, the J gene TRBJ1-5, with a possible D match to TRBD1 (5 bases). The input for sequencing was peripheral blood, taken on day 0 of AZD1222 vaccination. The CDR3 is CASSQLPGNSNQPQHF. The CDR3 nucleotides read TGCGCCAGCAGCCAACTGCCAGGGAATAGCAATCAGCCCCAGCATTTT.